The clone carrying this T cell receptor beta chain was seen ten or more times. Germline V gene data show CDR1 as SNHLY and CDR2 as FYNNEI. V dropped 1 base and J dropped 4 bases, with 16 bases sitting between them. This CDR3 has 16 amino acids. The sample comes from a study of tumor-infiltrating lymphocytes in oesophageal squamous cell carcinoma. TCRdb processed the PCR reads anew with MiXCR; each CDR3 protein has one entry. The sample carries 10,000 to 15,000 distinct CDR3 sequences, about 57% recorded once. The sample taken for sequencing was esophageal tumor tissue. The receptor comes from a female donor with esophageal squamous cell carcinoma. The chain carries TRBV2 and TRBJ1-2; D gene ambiguous. The CDR3 region is CASSEGLTALIYGYTF. The CDR3 DNA reads as TGTGCCAGCAGTGAAGGTCTGACCGCGCTAATCTATGGCTACACCTTC.